The rows below give T cell receptor beta chains drawn from one sample of a study of shared clonotypes between healthy human individuals. Repertoires were generated with immunoSEQ multiplex PCR, while TCRdb's copy carries only in-frame clones and drops some. The table has some 2.4 million clones, 80% to 95% seen once. Sequenced material: naive CD4+ T cells from PBMCs. These receptors were obtained from a man younger than 35 in good health. Some clones in this sample may be carry-over from other donors' samples. Each CDR3 is given with its conserved first and last residue. D genes are given only for firm matches. A row's size may be missing; if present it is once, few, many or a size class.

abundance,v_gene,j_gene,d_gene,CDR3nt,CDR3aa
.,TRBV7-3,TRBJ2-7,.,TGTGCCAGCAGCTTAGTTAGCGGCCCCCTCGAGCAGTACTTC,CASSLVSGPLEQYF
.,TRBV4-1,TRBJ2-3,TRBD1,TGCGCCAGCAGCCAACCGGGACAGGACACAGATACGCAGTATTTT,CASSQPGQDTDTQYF
.,TRBV7-8,TRBJ1-1,TRBD1,TGTGCCAGCAGCGCCTACAAACGGGGACAGGGGCAGAACACTGAAGCTTTCTTT,CASSAYKRGQGQNTEAFF
.,TRBV9,TRBJ2-3,TRBD1,TGTGCCAGCAGCGTAACTGGACAGGGGCCAAGCACAGATACGCAGTATTTT,CASSVTGQGPSTDTQYF
.,TRBV6-1,TRBJ2-5,TRBD2,TGTGCCAGCAGCGCGGGACTAGCGGGGATTGAGACCCAGTACTTC,CASSAGLAGIETQYF
once,TRBV28,TRBJ1-6,.,TGTGCCAGCAGTTCCTTTGACTTCGGCGGTAATTCACCCCTCCACTTT,CASSSFDFGGNSPLHF
.,TRBV28,TRBJ1-3,.,TGTGCCAGCAGTGGGGGCTGGGACTCTGGAAACACCATATATTTT,CASSGGWDSGNTIYF
.,TRBV28,TRBJ2-2,.,TGTGCCAGCAGTTTATTACCTGCCGGGGAGCTGTTTTTT,CASSLLPAGELFF
.,TRBV6-1,TRBJ1-1,.,TGTGCCAGCAGTGGCTCACGCAGGCTGAACACTGAAGCTTTCTTT,CASSGSRRLNTEAFF
.,TRBV5-1,TRBJ2-5,TRBD1,TGCGCCAGCAGCGGGGGACAGGGAGCCCCCGCCGAGACCCAGTACTTC,CASSGGQGAPAETQYF
.,TRBV6-5,TRBJ1-2,.,TGTGCCAGCTCCTACGGGCAGATGAATGGCTACACCTTC,CASSYGQMNGYTF
.,TRBV9,TRBJ1-4,.,TGTGCCAGCAGCCCGCTGGCGGGTTCTAATGAAAAACTGTTTTTT,CASSPLAGSNEKLFF
.,TRBV7-3,TRBJ2-1,TRBD2,TGTGCCAGCAGCTCAATGCCGGGACTAGCGGGAGGGTCCAATGAGCAGTTCTTC,CASSSMPGLAGGSNEQFF
.,TRBV6-5,TRBJ1-6,.,TGTGCCAGCAGTTTAGAGGCGGTCGATAATTCACCCCTCCACTTT,CASSLEAVDNSPLHF
.,TRBV5-1,TRBJ2-3,.,TGCGCCAGCAGCTTGGGCCAACCCGGGGGTACGCAGTATTTT,CASSLGQPGGTQYF
.,TRBV27,TRBJ2-7,TRBD2,TGTGCCAGCAGTCCCCGTCTGGGCGGGAGTGTCGAGCAGTACTTC,CASSPRLGGSVEQYF
.,TRBV28,TRBJ1-5,TRBD1,TGTGCCAGCAGTTTGCTGACAGGGGGCTCTGGTCAGCCCCAGCATTTT,CASSLLTGGSGQPQHF
.,TRBV15,TRBJ1-1,.,TGTGCCACCAGCAGGGACTCGAACACTGAAGCTTTCTTT,CATSRDSNTEAFF
once,TRBV28,TRBJ1-5,TRBD1,TGTGCCAGCAGTTCACCGGGACAGGGCCAGCATTTT,CASSSPGQGQHF
.,TRBV7-9,TRBJ1-2,.,TGTGCCAGCAGCTGGACAGCGAACTATGGCTACACCTTC,CASSWTANYGYTF
once,TRBV28,TRBJ2-1,.,TGTGCCAGCAGGTCAGGGTTCGATGAGCAGTTCTTC,CASRSGFDEQFF
.,TRBV5-4,TRBJ2-3,TRBD1,TGTGCCAGCAGCTCCAATTCCGGGACAGCTCTACCGGATACGCAGTATTTT,CASSSNSGTALPDTQYF
.,TRBV6-1,TRBJ2-3,.,TGTGCCAGCAGTGAAAGTGGACGCACAGATACGCAGTATTTT,CASSESGRTDTQYF
.,TRBV15,TRBJ2-7,.,TGTGCCACCAGCAGAGAGGGGGGGACAAAAAGCTCCTACGAGCAGTACTTC,CATSREGGTKSSYEQYF
.,TRBV4-2,TRBJ2-7,.,TGTGCCAGCAGCCGCACGACTAGTGACGAGCAGTACTTC,CASSRTTSDEQYF
.,TRBV5-1,TRBJ1-2,TRBD1,TGCGCCAGCAGCTTACGAGACAGGGGATCGGATGGCTACACCTTC,CASSLRDRGSDGYTF
.,TRBV19,TRBJ2-7,.,TGTGCCAGTAGTAGACTACAGGGATCCTACGAGCAGTACTTC,CASSRLQGSYEQYF
once,TRBV7-2,TRBJ2-3,.,TGTGCCAGCAGCCTAAGTGGGGATACGCAGTATTTT,CASSLSGDTQYF
.,TRBV5-1,TRBJ2-7,.,TGCGCCAGCAGCTGGGGGACGGCCACCTACGAGCAGTACTTC,CASSWGTATYEQYF
.,TRBV5-1,TRBJ2-7,TRBD2,TGCGCCAGCAGCCCCGACTCTAGCGGGAGTAGCAACGAGCAGTACTTC,CASSPDSSGSSNEQYF
.,TRBV10-1,TRBJ2-7,TRBD2,TGCGCCAGCAGTCCGGGACTAGCGACGGGGGAGCAGTACTTC,CASSPGLATGEQYF
.,TRBV6-5,TRBJ2-1,.,TGTGCCAGCAGACTGGGACTTTTCGGCTACAATGAGCAGTTCTTC,CASRLGLFGYNEQFF
few,TRBV9,TRBJ1-3,.,TGTGCCAGCAGCGTGACGGGCTCTGGAAACACCATATATTTT,CASSVTGSGNTIYF
.,TRBV2,TRBJ2-1,.,TGTGCCAGCACATCAGGACTAGAGCAGTTCTTC,CASTSGLEQFF
once,TRBV28,TRBJ2-7,.,TGTGCCAGCAGCCCCCCGACACCCCACTCCTCCTACGAGCAGTACTTC,CASSPPTPHSSYEQYF
.,TRBV28,TRBJ1-2,.,TGTGCCAGCAGTCCGGGCGATGGCTACACCTTC,CASSPGDGYTF
.,TRBV5-6,TRBJ2-7,TRBD1,TGTGCCAGCAGCCGGACAGGCTACGAGCAGTACTTC,CASSRTGYEQYF
.,TRBV2,TRBJ2-7,.,TGTGCCAGCAGTGTAGTCGAGGGCCACGAGCAGTACTTC,CASSVVEGHEQYF
once,TRBV18,TRBJ2-4,.,TGTGCCAGCTCACCCCTCGGGACACATCTAGCCAAAAACATTCAGTACTTC,CASSPLGTHLAKNIQYF
.,TRBV25-1,TRBJ1-4,.,TGTGCCAGCAGCGCCTTCAGGGATGGACGGCTTAATGAAAAACTGTTTTTT,CASSAFRDGRLNEKLFF
.,TRBV14,TRBJ2-1,.,TGTGCCAGCAGCCAAGGCCAGTACAATGAGCAGTTCTTC,CASSQGQYNEQFF
.,TRBV4-2,TRBJ1-5,.,TGTGCCAGCAGCCAAGCCCAGGGGATGGCAAATCAGCCCCAGCATTTT,CASSQAQGMANQPQHF
.,TRBV6-4,TRBJ2-1,.,TGTGCCAGCAGTGACTCGGCCTCCAGGGCCGATGAGCAGTTCTTC,CASSDSASRADEQFF
.,TRBV27,TRBJ2-7,TRBD2,TGTGCCAGCAGTTTAAGGAGCGGGAGATCCTACGAGCAGTACTTC,CASSLRSGRSYEQYF
once,TRBV5-1,TRBJ2-3,.,TGCGCCAGCAGCCGGGGTGATAGTGCGGAAAGAAGCACAGATACGCAGTATTTT,CASSRGDSAERSTDTQYF